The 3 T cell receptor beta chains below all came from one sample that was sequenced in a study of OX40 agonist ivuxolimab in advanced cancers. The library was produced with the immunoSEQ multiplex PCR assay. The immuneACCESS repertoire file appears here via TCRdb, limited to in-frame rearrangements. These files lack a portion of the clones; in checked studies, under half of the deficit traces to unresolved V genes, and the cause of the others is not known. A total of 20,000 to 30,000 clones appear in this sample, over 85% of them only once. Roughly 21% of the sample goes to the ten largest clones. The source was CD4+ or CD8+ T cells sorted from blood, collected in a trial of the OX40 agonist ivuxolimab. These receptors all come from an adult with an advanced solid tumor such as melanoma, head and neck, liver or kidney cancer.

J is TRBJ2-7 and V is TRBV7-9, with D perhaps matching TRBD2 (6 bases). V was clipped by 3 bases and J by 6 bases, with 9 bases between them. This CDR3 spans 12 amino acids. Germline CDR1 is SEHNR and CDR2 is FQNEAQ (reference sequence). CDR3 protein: CASSLLGGEQYF. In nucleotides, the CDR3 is TGTGCCAGCAGCTTGTTGGGGGGCGAGCAGTACTTC.

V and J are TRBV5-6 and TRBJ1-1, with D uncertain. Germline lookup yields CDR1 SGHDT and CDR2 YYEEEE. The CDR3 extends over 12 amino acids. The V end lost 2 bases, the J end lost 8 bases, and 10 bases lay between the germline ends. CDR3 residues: CASSFFGEEAFF. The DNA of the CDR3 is TGTGCCAGCAGCTTTTTTGGGGAAGAAGCTTTCTTT.

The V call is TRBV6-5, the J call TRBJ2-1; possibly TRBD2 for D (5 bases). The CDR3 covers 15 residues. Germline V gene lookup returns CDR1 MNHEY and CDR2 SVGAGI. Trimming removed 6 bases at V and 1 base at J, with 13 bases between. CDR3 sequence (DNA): TGTGCCAGCAGATGGAATGGACTTTCCTACAATGAGCAGTTCTTC. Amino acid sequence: CASRWNGLSYNEQFF.